Presented here are 2 T cell receptor beta chains from one specimen sequenced in a study of cytomegalovirus exposure and HLA in healthy donors. Vbeta (60) and Jbeta (13) primers were used in the PCR. The protocol was immunoSEQ multiplex PCR, while the TCRdb copy is restricted to in-frame clones and leaves out a portion. The sample carries under 120,000 clones, around 80% recorded once. Specimen: PBMCs. The origin of the receptors is a female donor in good health and CMV-seropositive.

This sequence joins TRBV29-1 and TRBJ2-7; maybe TRBD2 (7 bases). The germline V and J ends were trimmed by 1 base and 0 bases, with 16 bases remaining between them. CDR1 SQVTM and CDR2 ANQGSEA come from the germline V gene. CDR3 length equals 16 residues. DNA for the CDR3: TGCAGCGTTGAAGCTGCGGGGGCGGAGAGCTCCTACGAGCAGTACTTC. Protein: CSVEAAGAESSYEQYF.

V gene TRBV12-5 combines with J gene TRBJ1-2; D gene ambiguous. Deletions cut 0 bases from V and 8 bases from J, with 19 bases between. The CDR3 is 16 amino acids. The germline gives CDR1 LGHNT, CDR2 FRNRAP. CDR3 coding DNA: TGTGCTAGTGGTTTGGTACCCAACAGCAAAGCATTCGGCTACACCTTC. Residues: CASGLVPNSKAFGYTF.